One sample yielded the 28 T cell receptor beta chains listed below, sequenced in a study of cytomegalovirus exposure and HLA in healthy donors. Generated by immunoSEQ multiplex PCR, the TCRdb table keeps only in-frame clones and is missing some. The data show about 360,000 clones, roughly 85% seen once. The sequencing input was PBMCs. These receptors were taken from a woman aged 18-30 years in good health and CMV-seronegative.

The chain has TRBV27 and TRBJ2-3; D is unclear. This CDR3 is 14 amino acids long. Germline CDR1 MNHEY, CDR2 SMNVEV (reference sequence). Trimming cost V 0 bases and J 2 bases, with 6 bases left between them. The CDR3 here is CASSLSVYTDTQYF. The CDR3 coding sequence is TGTGCCAGCAGTTTATCTGTATACACAGATACGCAGTATTTT.

The chain has TRBV6-5 and TRBJ2-3, with D possibly being TRBD2 (5 bases). This CDR3 spans 12 amino acids. The germline V and J ends were trimmed by 4 bases and 6 bases, with 8 bases remaining between them. CDR1 and CDR2 (germline): MNHEY, SVGAGI. The CDR3 protein is CASSFTGDTQYF. The CDR3 DNA sequence: TGTGCCAGCAGTTTCACGGGGGATACGCAGTATTTT.

The V and J genes are TRBV5-5 and TRBJ2-7; 9 nucleotides agree with TRBD1. The CDR3 extends over 13 amino acids. Germline values: CDR1 SGHKS, CDR2 YYEKEE (reference sequence). Trimming removed 5 bases from V and 5 bases from J; junction bases left unmatched: 5. CDR3 coding DNA: TGTGCCAGCAGGGCGACAGGGGGGAACGAGCAGTACTTC. Its translation: CASRATGGNEQYF.

This chain's CDR3 is CASSLGLASAKEQFF. The CDR3 bases are TGTGCCAGCAGCCTTGGACTAGCGAGCGCTAAGGAGCAGTTCTTC. The chain employs TRBV28 and TRBJ2-1; 9 nucleotides line up with TRBD2. Germline CDR1 reads MDHEN; CDR2 reads SYDVKM. V dropped 6 bases and J dropped 10; count of bases not matched to a gene: 13. The CDR3 is made up of 15 amino acids.

V is TRBV11-1 and J is TRBJ1-4, with 10 bases that match TRBD1. The CDR3 sequence is 14 residues long. The V gene end was trimmed by 4 bases and the J gene end by 7 bases; junction bases not matched to a gene: 3. Looked up from germline, CDR1 is SGHAT and CDR2 is FQDESV (reference sequence). The CDR3 protein is CASSSGQGSEKLFF. For the CDR3, the DNA is TGTGCCAGCAGCTCGGGACAGGGGAGTGAAAAACTGTTTTTT.

This clone has just one count. The chain links TRBV27 to TRBJ2-2, with TRBD1 identical over 9 bases. Trimming removed 2 bases from V and 1 base from J; junction bases left unmatched: 2. Germline V lookup: CDR1 MNHEY, CDR2 SMNVEV (reference sequence). The CDR3 covers 16 residues. The CDR3 DNA reads TGTGCCAGCAGTTTACAGGGACAGGGGAACACCGGGGAGCTGTTTTTT. The encoded protein is CASSLQGQGNTGELFF.

This chain joins TRBV28 and TRBJ2-7; D possibly corresponds to TRBD1 (5 bases). Trimming stripped 2 bases from V and 3 bases from J, with 17 bases between. Germline CDR1 reads MDHEN; CDR2 reads SYDVKM. This CDR3 has 16 amino acids. This CDR3 reads CASSLEAAGPGYEQYF. The CDR3 DNA sequence: TGTGCCAGCAGTTTAGAGGCGGCAGGGCCGGGCTACGAGCAGTACTTC.

In this sample, this clone turned up a few times. J is TRBJ2-7 and V is TRBV27; D is perhaps TRBD1 (6 bases). This CDR3 is built from 14 residues. The V end lost 4 bases, the J end lost 4 bases, and 14 bases lay between the germline ends. Per the germline V gene, CDR1 is MNHEY and CDR2 is SMNVEV (reference sequence). In nucleotides, the CDR3 is TGTGCCAGCAGTTACAGGGCCGGTCGGTACGAGCAGTACTTC. Translating it yields CASSYRAGRYEQYF.

The rearrangement links TRBV28 to TRBJ2-1, with 10 bases matching TRBD1. The CDR3 totals 17 residues. With 4 bases clipped from V and 7 bases from J, the junction kept 13 bases outside the gene matches. Germline lookup yields CDR1 MDHEN and CDR2 SYDVKM. CDR3 sequence: CASSCPPGQGSKNEQFF. The CDR3 nucleotides read TGTGCCAGCAGTTGCCCCCCGGGACAGGGGTCTAAGAATGAGCAGTTCTTC.

The chain uses TRBV28 and TRBJ1-1; possible D gene TRBD1, 5 bases. V lost 1 base to trimming and J lost 0 bases, with 18 bases between them. The CDR3 runs to 18 residues. CDR1 is MDHEN, CDR2 SYDVKM, per germline. CDR3 sequence: CASSLSFGGWNMNTEAFF. The CDR3 DNA follows: TGTGCCAGCAGTTTATCGTTCGGGGGTTGGAACATGAACACTGAAGCTTTCTTT.

In the case of this clone: The same CDR3 can be traced to other DNA sequences in this sample. As DNA, the CDR3 is TGTGCCTGGACTAGCGGTTACAATGAGCAGTTCTTC. This codes for CAWTSGYNEQFF. The rearrangement links TRBV30 to TRBJ2-1; TRBD2 agrees at 7 bases. This CDR3 contains 12 residues. Germline lookup yields CDR1 GTSNPN and CDR2 SVGIG (reference sequence). V lost 4 bases, J lost 4 bases, and 1 base stayed unmatched.

This rearrangement joins TRBV4-2 to TRBJ2-5; tentatively, D is TRBD1 (6 bases). V shed 4 bases and J shed 1 base, with 7 bases lying between them. This CDR3 region has 13 residues. CDR1 and CDR2 (germline): LGHNA, YNFKEQ. CDR3: CASSRDTQETQYF. The CDR3 DNA sequence: TGTGCCAGCAGCCGGGACACCCAAGAGACCCAGTACTTC.

This clone occurred a few times. The rearrangement joins TRBV5-6 to TRBJ1-6; perhaps TRBD1 as D (5 bases). CDR3 length: 17 amino acids. The germline V and J ends were trimmed by 8 bases and 9 bases, with 27 bases remaining between them. Germline V gives CDR1 SGHDT, CDR2 YYEEEE. As DNA, the CDR3 is TGTGCCAGTGGAACGGGGACTACTGAGGGGTATGGTTCACCCCTCCACTTT. As protein: CASGTGTTEGYGSPLHF. The variable domain in full, with the rest retrieved from reference TRBV5-6 and TRBJ1-6, is DAGVTQSPTHLIKTRGQQVTLRCSPKSGHDTVSWYQQALGQGPQFIFQYYEEEERQRGNFPDRFSGHQFPNYSSELNVNALLLGDSALYLCASGTGTTEGYGSPLHFGNGTRLTVT.

The chain carries TRBV27 and TRBJ2-4; perhaps TRBD2 as D (6 bases). The CDR3 is 15 residues long. The germline V gene has CDR1 MNHEY and CDR2 SMNVEV (reference sequence). V lost 5 bases and J 6 bases, leaving 17 bases between the germline ends. The CDR3 loop is CASSLLGSSGNIQYF. The CDR3 DNA sequence: TGTGCCAGCAGTCTCCTCGGGAGCAGCGGAAACATTCAGTACTTC.

This clone was counted once. The genes are TRBV6-5 and TRBJ1-1; D not certain. The CDR3 is 13 amino acids. Germline V gene lookup returns CDR1 MNHEY and CDR2 SVGAGI. Trimming cost V 6 bases and J 1 base, with 9 bases left between them. CDR3: CASSFEGNTEAFF. The CDR3 nucleotides are TGTGCCAGCAGCTTTGAGGGGAACACTGAAGCTTTCTTT.

The chain joins TRBV19 to TRBJ1-4; a weak D match, TRBD1 (6 bases). Germline lookup yields CDR1 LNHDA and CDR2 SQIVND (reference sequence). Trimming removed 4 bases from V and 3 bases from J, with 12 bases in between. CDR3 length equals 15 residues. The CDR3 reads CASSKGQLPNEKLFF. The CDR3 bases are TGTGCCAGTAGTAAAGGACAGTTACCTAATGAAAAACTGTTTTTT.

V is TRBV5-1 and J is TRBJ2-1; 9 bases agree with TRBD2. CDR3 length: 15 amino acids. V shed 4 bases, J shed 6 bases, and the junction held 8 bases outside the gene matches. In germline, CDR1 is SGHRS, CDR2 YFSETQ. The CDR3 here is CASSPVAGVSNEQFF. DNA for the CDR3: TGCGCCAGCAGCCCTGTAGCGGGAGTTTCCAATGAGCAGTTCTTC.

V gene TRBV7-9 combines with J gene TRBJ2-7, with TRBD2 matching 16 bases. Per the germline V gene, CDR1 is SEHNR and CDR2 is FQNEAQ (reference sequence). The V gene end was trimmed by 4 bases and the J gene end by 1 base; junction bases not matched to a gene: 7. The CDR3 is 18 residues long. In DNA, the CDR3 is TGTGCCAGCAGCTACGGGACTAGCGGGAGGGGCGTATCCTACGAGCAGTACTTC. It translates to CASSYGTSGRGVSYEQYF.

V gene TRBV27 combines with J gene TRBJ2-7, with D possibly matching TRBD1 (5 bases). The V and J ends lost 2 bases and 5 bases respectively, with 16 bases between them. This CDR3 is built from 15 residues. CDR1 is MNHEY, CDR2 SMNVEV, per germline (reference sequence). The CDR3 reads CASSLQGQGVNEQYF. CDR3 in DNA: TGTGCCAGCAGTTTACAGGGCCAGGGCGTGAACGAGCAGTACTTC.

V and J are TRBV2 and TRBJ2-1, with a tentative D call TRBD2 (5 bases). Germline CDR1 and CDR2: SNHLY and FYNNEI. V was shortened by 5 bases and J by 3 bases, with 14 bases between the two germline ends. This CDR3 is 15 amino acids long. CDR3 in DNA: TGTGCCAGCAGTCCTAGCCCTAGGTTCTACAATGAGCAGTTCTTC. It codes for CASSPSPRFYNEQFF.

On this clone itself: The junction differs from germline at one of its ends, possibly a read error. The chain combines TRBV4-1 with TRBJ2-7, with 9 bases aligning to TRBD1. This CDR3 spans 16 amino acids. The germline V gene has CDR1 MGHRA and CDR2 YSYEKL. Here the CDR3 reads CASSQGGGTGHNEQYF. The CDR3 DNA is TGTGCCAGCAGCCAAGGTGGGGGGACAGGGCACAACGAGCAGTACTTC.

The rearrangement uses TRBV5-6 and TRBJ2-6, with 7 bases lining up with TRBD1. V gave up 0 bases and J gave up 0 bases; unmatched junction bases: 9. Germline lookup yields CDR1 SGHDT and CDR2 YYEEEE. This CDR3 region has 19 residues. CDR3 nucleotides: TGTGCCAGCAGCTTGGTCGTCGCAGGGGGTAGCTCTGGGGCCAACGTCCTGACTTTC. Its translation is CASSLVVAGGSSGANVLTF.

The chain is built from TRBV27 and TRBJ2-5, with 12 positions matching TRBD1. The V and J ends lost 4 bases and 5 bases, in that order; junction bases with no gene match: 5. This CDR3 has 15 amino acids. Germline V lookup: CDR1 MNHEY, CDR2 SMNVEV (reference sequence). CDR3 residues: CASSSGTGGVETQYF. The DNA of the CDR3 is TGTGCCAGCAGTTCCGGGACAGGGGGCGTTGAGACCCAGTACTTC.

The chain has TRBV7-6 and TRBJ2-7; TRBD2 matches 7 bases. CDR3 length equals 13 residues. Trimming removed 6 bases from V and 8 bases from J; junction bases left unmatched: 10. The germline gives CDR1 SGHVS, CDR2 FNYEAQ. The DNA of the CDR3 is TGTGCCAGCAGTTCACGTATGGGGGGGAAGCAGTACTTC. Its protein product is CASSSRMGGKQYF.

The V and J genes are TRBV11-3 and TRBJ2-5; D possibly corresponds to TRBD2 (6 bases). The CDR3 covers 14 residues. Deletions cut 3 bases from V and 4 bases from J, with 12 bases between. Germline lookup yields CDR1 SGHNT and CDR2 YENEEA. The CDR3 nucleotides are TGTGCCAGCAGCTTCTCGACTAGTCGAGAGACCCAGTACTTC. This codes for CASSFSTSRETQYF.

The chain couples TRBV5-6 to TRBJ2-2, with D unresolved. The V end was cut by 1 base, the J end by 1 base, with 5 bases between. Germline V CDR1 and CDR2: SGHDT, YYEEEE. The CDR3 contains 14 residues. The CDR3 loop reads CASSLPGNTGELFF. CDR3 nucleotide sequence: TGTGCCAGCAGCTTGCCGGGGAACACCGGGGAGCTGTTTTTT.

V usage is TRBV5-6 and J usage is TRBJ1-2; perhaps TRBD1 as D (6 bases). The CDR3 sequence is 13 residues long. Per germline, CDR1 SGHDT and CDR2 YYEEEE. V was clipped by 4 bases and J by 5 bases, with 12 bases between them. This chain's CDR3 is CASSPGGRYGYTF. DNA for the CDR3: TGTGCCAGCAGCCCTGGGGGCCGTTATGGCTACACCTTC.

The gene calls are TRBV15 and TRBJ2-7; D not certain. Germline values: CDR1 LNHNV, CDR2 YYDKDF (reference sequence). The V end lost 0 bases, the J end lost 1 base, and 13 bases lay between the germline ends. CDR3 length equals 16 residues. The CDR3, as DNA: TGTGCCACCAGCAGAGATCGACACTCAAATTCCTACGAGCAGTACTTC. Its protein is CATSRDRHSNSYEQYF.